This record looks at one T cell receptor (beta chain) sequence and its context. Its antigen has not been determined. Qualities for individual bases were not recorded, and no much larger clone is one base off. Instrument used: Illumina HiSeq 2500. Quantitative 5'-RACE with molecular barcodes was used to prepare TCR beta libraries. In the source study's methods: To identify disease-linked TCR variants, a new computational method was used, one built on a probabilistic model of VDJ rearrangement. The raw public data were reprocessed by TCRdb itself: fastp quality trimming at Q25, MiXCR clonotype calling, in-frame beta chains only. Rows are unified per CDR3 protein, each entry keeping the most common DNA and genes. The V and J calls here are based on TCRdb, not the publication. Here the sample has about 250,000 distinct CDR3 sequences; more than 15% occur a single time. The biggest ten clones account for more than 25% of the sample.

This specimen belongs to a study of CD8 T cells in ankylosing spondylitis (dated by TCRdb to the late 2010s). Background for the entire study: T cell receptor beta repertoires were profiled in healthy donors and ankylosing spondylitis patients so that disease-linked TCR variants could be found. In total, the full study cohort was made up of 110 or so healthy donors and 25 ankylosing spondylitis patients. Peripheral blood was sampled, and synovial fluid was additionally collected from ankylosing spondylitis patients.

The CDR3 covers 14 residues, taking in both the cysteine and the phenylalanine. The only DNA kept is the CDR3, 42 bases in frame from the first base. The V end loses 2 bases and the J end loses 5 bases, and a stretch of 12 bases separates them. The investigation overall reported the following: In peripheral blood, the disease-linked clones were found at relatively low frequencies and had a CD8+ phenotype. Some motif variants were previously reported in synovial fluid and blood of reactive arthritis patients, suggesting common disease-initiation mechanisms. Blood from ankylosing spondylitis patients appeared to be characterized by a TCR beta motif composed of about eight highly homologous amino acid variants. The disease-linked clones were reported as significantly enriched in matched synovial fluid samples from ankylosing spondylitis patients.

This clonotype originated in a male donor with ankylosing spondylitis or in good health (not recorded which). Here the chain combines TRBV12-3 or TRBV12-4 and TRBJ1-1; a tentative D match to TRBD1 spans 5 bases. Source material: blood, either unsorted or a sorted T cell fraction (not recorded which). The CDR3 here reads CASSLSPGRTEAFF. The DNA is as follows: TGTGCCAGCAGTTTATCGCCAGGGAGGACTGAAGCTTTCTTT.